This T cell receptor beta chain was captured by sequencing in a study of Tregs in tolerant kidney transplant recipients (dated 2019 in TCRdb). Looking at the study overall: Before combined kidney and bone marrow transplantation, this study identified donor-specific regulatory T cells using TCRbeta sequencing and then followed those same cells after transplant. TCRbeta repertoire sequencing was used in 3 healthy controls to compare several ways of expanding Tregs specific for an allogeneic donor.

Genomic DNA was extracted from sorted cells with the QIAGEN DNeasy Blood and Tissue Kit for TCRbeta CDR3 sequencing. Through immunoSEQ, high-throughput TCRbeta CDR3 sequencing was done commercially, including PCR amplification with internal controls and bias correction. In the source study's methods: Unique productive TCRbeta sequences were defined by CDR3 nucleotide sequence where primers matched, otherwise by CDR3 amino acid sequence with Vbeta and Jbeta genes. To correct sorting error, sequences shared between sorted populations at a frequency ratio of 2:1 or less were removed; the rest were assigned to the higher population. Donor-reactive sequences were defined as at least 5-fold expanded in CFSE-low cells versus unstimulated cells, with frequency of at least 0.01% in CFSE-low cells. Repertoire divergence was quantified by Jensen-Shannon divergence calculated from the top 100 TCRbeta sequences ranked by frequency. When a sample had multiple sequencing runs, each run was corrected for sorting error separately and the runs were then pooled. Held by TCRdb, this immuneACCESS table contains in-frame sequences only and omits some clones. Under half of the omission traces to an unresolved V gene where checked; the cause of the rest is unknown. From that table come the V and J calls and clone size; the DNA was used to work out D and trimming. This sample is represented by fewer than 150,000 clones; approximately 90% of them were singletons. In total, the top ten clones hold approximately 0.6% of the sample.

Note on this clone: Its cognate antigen has yet to be identified. No qualities accompany the bases; no much larger clone lies one base away.

Thawed PBMCs were FACS-sorted into unstimulated Tregs (CD4+CD25+CD127-), CD4+ non-Tregs (CD4+CD25-), CD4 cells and CD8 cells. Healthy control blood came either as purchased buffy coats or from healthy volunteers. Healthy control blood was separated into PBMCs by Ficoll density gradient and cryopreserved, and patient PBMCs were collected both before and after transplant. The study at large found these results: Because the study included only a small number of patients, the results must be confirmed in larger populations and under other immunosuppression protocols. Biological reproducibility was not directly addressed, though technical replication error appeared minimal. The most biologically relevant and donor-specific TCRbeta repertoire appeared to be identified by expanding Tregs with activated donor B cells.

Trimming removed 0 bases from V and 4 bases from J, leaving 16 bases between the germline ends. Its CDR3 holds 16 amino acids, cysteine through phenylalanine. Only the CDR3 region is kept as DNA, spanning 48 bases read in frame from base 1. Sequences SGHRS (CDR1) and YFSETQ (CDR2) are obtained from the germline V gene. The sequence was collected from a human donor in good health. This receptor chain uses TRBV5-1 and TRBJ1-1; 6 matching bases give a weak D call of TRBD1. The sample consisted of CD4+ T cells from blood. The nucleotide sequence reads TGCGCCAGCAGCTTGGCCGGGCAGGGGTCTGGCACTGAAGCTTTCTTT. Its protein reads: CASSLAGQGSGTEAFF.